These 29 T cell receptor delta chains originate from one sample sequenced in a study of γδ T cells in repeated Plasmodium falciparum infection (dated by TCRdb to the early 2020s). Library construction relied on multiplex PCR. TCRdb names Illumina MiSeq as the instrument used. TCRdb called clones afresh from the public reads with CATT; identical DNA rows were later merged. This sample is represented by tens of thousands of delta-chain clones; about 1.5% of them were singletons. The top ten clones comprise approximately 16% of the sample. For bulk TCR repertoire analysis, Vgamma9/Vdelta2+ and Vdelta2-negative gammadelta T cell populations were flow-sorted out of peripheral blood mononuclear cells. The sequenced material came from gamma-delta T cells from blood. Every receptor here comes from a pool of human donors (malaria-infected and uninfected, not separated).

In its sample, this clone was seen many times. The likely explanation is a read error, given a far larger clone one base away. At the DNA level, this CDR3 is encoded by other sequences in the same sample as well. The chain employs TRDV2 and TRDJ1; D may be TRDD3 (6 bases). The CDR3 has 15 amino acids. CDR1 is GEAIGNYY and CDR2 is EKD in the germline V gene. CDR3 DNA sequence: TGCGCCTGTGACAACGTGGGGGGCCACACCGATAAACTCATCTTT. It codes for CACDNVGGHTDKLIF.

For this clone: TCRdb shows a much larger clone's protein in place of this DNA's translation, and the two differ at residue 14, likely through a read error; the protein shown is translated from the DNA. The chain is built from TRDV3 and TRDJ1, with a tentative D call TRDD3 (5 bases). The CDR3 extends over 19 amino acids. The V gene's germline CDR1 is TVYSNPD and CDR2 GDNSRS (reference sequence). The V and J ends lost 0 bases and 3 bases respectively, with 29 bases between them. CDR3 coding DNA: TGTGCCTTTAGTACCCGCGTATGGGATGGGAGATTATACGCCGATAAACTCATCTTT. This translates into CAFSTRVWDGRLYADKLIF.

Regarding this clone: A far larger clone is just one base off, so this is likely a read error. Within the sample, other DNA sequences also encode this same CDR3. For the V gene the call is TRDV1; the J gene has no call; TRDD3, the table's D call, lacks a check against the DNA. Germline V gene data show CDR1 as TSWWSYY and CDR2 as QGS. The CDR3 is 14 residues long. The DNA of the CDR3 is TGTGCTCTTGGGGAGGATAGAGGGGACGATAAACTCATCTTC. Its translation is CALGEDRGDDKLIF.

This clone was seen repeatedly, ten times or more. This may stem from a read error, because a much larger clone lies one nucleotide away. Other DNA sequences from this sample encode an identical CDR3 as well. The chain employs TRDV1 and TRDJ1; 10 bases align to TRDD3. After removal of 1 base from V and 6 bases from J, the junction contained 11 bases not matched to a gene. The CDR3 covers 17 residues. Germline V gene data show CDR1 as TSWWSYY and CDR2 as QGS. CDR3 nucleotides: TGTGCTCTTGGGGAACGGGGCGTATTGGGGGATACCCATAAACTCATCTTT. Protein product: CALGERGVLGDTHKLIF.

A few counts support this clone. The protein held in TCRdb is that of a much larger clone and does not match this DNA's translation at residue 10, likely because of a read error; the protein shown is translated from the DNA. V is TRDV1 and J is TRDJ1; D gene ambiguous. V was clipped by 2 bases and J by 4 bases, with 32 bases between them. Per germline, CDR1 TSWWSYY and CDR2 QGS. This CDR3 has 21 residues. CDR3 DNA: TGTGCTCTTGGGGAAGCTACGTTTAGAAGGGTTTGGAGGGGCCAAAGCGATAAACTCATCTTT. This sequence encodes CALGEATFRRVWRGQSDKLIF.

This clone was seen more than once but under ten times. The protein in TCRdb stems from a much larger clone and differs at residue 17 from this DNA's translation, likely a read error; here the protein is translated from the DNA. This chain uses TRDV1 with TRDJ1, with 13 bases that match TRDD3. The CDR3 consists of 18 residues. Germline loops: CDR1 TSWWSYY, CDR2 QGS. The CDR3 region has the DNA TGTGCTCTTGGGGAACCTCCGTACTGGGGGATACGCACCGATAAACTCACCTTT. Translation gives CALGEPPYWGIRTDKLTF.

This clone was found a few times. The likely explanation is a read error, given a far larger clone one base away. Other nucleotide sequences in the sample specify the same CDR3. With the J gene uncalled, the V gene is TRDV2; no DNA check was done on the table's D call, TRDD3. The germline V gene encodes CDR1 GEAIGNYY and CDR2 EKD. CDR3 length equals 16 residues. CDR3 residues: CACDTLTGGPDFMLIF. Here the CDR3 DNA reads TGTGCCTGTGACACTCTTACTGGGGGACCAGACTTCATGCTTATCTTT.

A word on this clone: TCRdb records a much larger clone's protein for this DNA, with a difference at residue 13 that likely arises from a read error; the protein given is the translation of the DNA. The V call is TRDV2, the J call TRDJ1; a weak D match, TRDD3 (6 bases). TCRdb gives no J gene; it was assigned here by matching the DNA to germline. The CDR3 runs to 23 residues. In germline, CDR1 is GEAIGNYY, CDR2 EKD. V lost 0 bases, J lost 1 base, and 35 bases lay in between. The CDR3 sequence is CACDTVGSAVKGRYAAATDKLIF. The CDR3 region has the DNA TGTGCCTGTGACACCGTTGGTAGCGCGGTAAAAGGGAGATACGCAGCCGCCACCGATAAACTCATCTTT.

Concerning this clone itself: TCRdb's listed protein matches a much larger clone and diverges from this DNA's translation at residue 13, likely through a read error; the protein shown comes from the DNA. The chain is built from TRDV3 and TRDJ1; 10 bases match TRDD3. CDR3 length: 16 residues. The germline gives CDR1 TVYSNPD, CDR2 GDNSRS (reference sequence). CDR3: CAFSNGGYLLTDRLIF. The CDR3 DNA is TGTGCCTTCAGTAATGGGGGATACCTCCTCACCGATAGACTCATCTTT.

Many counts were recorded for this clone. A far larger clone differs by one base, so this is likely a read error. Other nucleotide sequences in the sample specify the same CDR3. V usage is TRDV1 and J usage is TRDJ1; TRDD3 aligns across 9 bases. In the absence of a J gene in TCRdb, the DNA was matched to germline to assign it here. Trimming cost V 3 bases and J 6 bases; bases outside gene matches: 14. This CDR3 spans 17 amino acids. Looked up from germline, CDR1 is TSWWSYY and CDR2 is QGS. CDR3 DNA: TGTGCTCTTGGGGAGCTACGTGCTGGGGGATTAAGGTATAAACTCATCTTT. Its protein product is CALGELRAGGLRYKLIF.

On this clone: A far larger clone is just one base off, so this is likely a read error. The sample contains more than one DNA sequence encoding this CDR3. The gene calls are TRDV1 and TRDJ1, with 12 bases matching TRDD3. TCRdb does not report a J gene; here it was assigned by matching the DNA to germline references. This CDR3 region has 23 residues. Germline lookup yields CDR1 TSWWSYY and CDR2 QGS. The CDR3 reads CALGDRGATYLVLGDTTTDKLIF. The CDR3, as DNA: TGCGCTCTTGGGGACCGGGGGGCAACTTATCTCGTACTGGGGGATACTACCACCGATAAACTCATCTTT.

This clone was found a few times. TCRdb's entry gives the protein of a much larger clone, which mismatches this DNA's translation at residue 19, likely from a read error; the protein reported here is translated from the DNA. The V gene is TRDV1, the J gene TRDJ1; TRDD3 is a possible D gene (6 bases). CDR3 size: 21 residues. The germline V and J ends were trimmed by 1 base and 13 bases, with 40 bases remaining between them. The germline V gene has CDR1 TSWWSYY and CDR2 QGS. The CDR3 loop is CALGERERLHSNGGELPGPIF. The DNA for the CDR3 is TGTGCTCTTGGGGAACGAGAGCGCCTACATTCGAACGGGGGGGAACTGCCCGGACCCATCTTT.

By share, this clone counts as medium-sized. Additional DNA sequences in this sample encode the identical CDR3. V gene TRDV2 combines with J gene TRDJ1; D ambiguous. The germline V and J ends were trimmed by 3 bases and 9 bases, with 22 bases remaining between them. Germline CDR1 reads GEAIGNYY; CDR2 reads EKD. The CDR3 sequence is 15 residues long. The CDR3 DNA is TGTGCCTGTGACCTGACACGGGACCGGGCTATTGAACTCATCTTT. Translation: CACDLTRDRAIELIF.

This clone appeared a few times. This is likely an artifact of a read error, given a far larger clone one base away. The same CDR3 can be traced to other DNA sequences in this sample. The CDR3 loop reads CASNLLLGGPLNTDKLIF. The CDR3 nucleotides read TGTGCCTCCAACCTCCTACTCGGGGGACCCTTGAACACCGATAAACTCATCTTT. The chain is built from TRDV2 and TRDJ1; D may correspond to TRDD2 or TRDD3 (6 bases each). The J gene, left out of TCRdb, was set here by checking the DNA against germline. CDR3 length: 18 residues. V was trimmed by 8 bases and J by 0 bases, leaving 27 bases between them. Germline V gene sequence: CDR1 GEAIGNYY, CDR2 EKD.

This clone was recorded at least ten times. The amino acid sequence in TCRdb belongs to a much larger clone and departs from this DNA's translation at residue 5, likely a sequencing read error; the sequence shown is translated from the DNA. The chain has TRDV1 and TRDJ1; no clear D gene. Germline V lookup: CDR1 TSWWSYY, CDR2 QGS. This CDR3 has 17 amino acids. Trimming pared 4 bases from V and 1 base from J, leaving 19 bases between. The CDR3 DNA reads as TGTGCTCTTGGGGGACGTACGTCAGGGTTCCCCACCGATAAACTCATCTTT. This sequence encodes CALGGRTSGFPTDKLIF.

Points on this clone: TCRdb pairs this DNA with a much larger clone's protein that differs at residue 3, likely a read error; the protein shown was translated from the DNA. The CDR3 DNA sequence: TGTGCCTCTATGGGATGTCTCGATAAACTCATCTTT. Protein: CASMGCLDKLIF. V usage is TRDV3 and J usage is TRDJ1, with D possibly being TRDD3 (5 bases). No J gene was available from TCRdb, and it was assigned here by a germline match of the DNA. CDR1 is TVYSNPD and CDR2 is GDNSRS in the germline V gene (reference sequence). Between the trimmed V and J ends, which lost 4 bases and 4 bases, there was a span of 13 bases. The CDR3 sequence is 12 residues long.

This clone turned up a few times. TCRdb's listed protein matches a much larger clone and diverges from this DNA's translation at residue 15, likely through a read error; the protein shown comes from the DNA. This chain uses TRDV1 with TRDJ1; the match to TRDD3 covers 10 bases. The J gene comes from matching the DNA to germline here; TCRdb lacks it. CDR1 is TSWWSYY and CDR2 is QGS in the germline V gene. V gave up 4 bases and J gave up 7 bases; unmatched junction bases: 21. The CDR3 has 19 residues. CDR3 sequence (DNA): TGTGCTCTTGGGGGACAAATAGTCCTGGGGGATAGGAAATCCGGTAAACTCATCTTT. Translation: CALGGQIVLGDRKSGKLIF.

Concerning this clone itself: The protein TCRdb gives is from a much larger clone and does not agree with this DNA's translation at residue 10, likely a read error; the protein shown here comes from the DNA. J is TRDJ1 and V is TRDV3; 9 nucleotides match TRDD2. Germline lookup yields CDR1 TVYSNPD and CDR2 GDNSRS (reference sequence). The CDR3 spans 18 residues. V lost 2 bases to trimming and J lost 0 bases; unmatched junction nucleotides: 16. This CDR3 reads CAFDILPTSGGYTDKLIF. The CDR3 bases are TGTGCCTTTGATATCCTTCCTACATCGGGGGGGTACACCGATAAACTCATCTTT.

This clone has just a few counts. The protein in TCRdb stems from a much larger clone and differs at residue 12 from this DNA's translation, likely a read error; here the protein is translated from the DNA. The chain recombines TRDV1 with TRDJ1; possibly TRDD2 for D (6 bases). The CDR3 length is 19 residues. The V gene's germline CDR1 is TSWWSYY and CDR2 QGS. The V end lost 6 bases, the J end lost 0 bases, and 26 bases lay between the germline ends. This CDR3 reads CALGSSFPGHPVHTDKLIF. The DNA of the CDR3 is TGTGCTCTTGGATCTTCCTTCCCCGGTCATCCCGTCCACACCGATAAACTCATCTTT.

There are many counts of this clone. TCRdb lists the protein of a much larger clone for this DNA, which differs at residue 15, so this is likely a read error; the protein given here is translated from the DNA itself. The chain joins TRDV2 to TRDJ1, with 8 bases lining up with TRDD3. This CDR3 is 23 amino acids long. V trimming: 0 bases; J trimming: 7 bases; junction bases outside the gene matches: 33. The germline gives CDR1 GEAIGNYY, CDR2 EKD. CDR3 loop: CACDTAGRARVWGTQPLSPKLIF. CDR3 nucleotide sequence: TGTGCCTGTGACACCGCCGGTCGGGCCAGGGTCTGGGGGACTCAACCCCTATCGCCTAAACTCATCTTT.

Notes on this clone: TCRdb records a much larger clone's protein for this DNA, with a difference at residue 4 that likely arises from a read error; the protein given is the translation of the DNA. The chain links TRDV2 to TRDJ1, with D possibly being TRDD3 (6 bases). TCRdb is silent on the J gene; assignment here came from matching the DNA to germline. Germline loops: CDR1 GEAIGNYY, CDR2 EKD. This CDR3 comprises 20 residues. CDR3 in DNA: TGTGCCTGTGGCACCGGTTCCGGACCTCCGAGGGGGAGGTACACCGATAAACTCATCTTT. Translation: CACGTGSGPPRGRYTDKLIF.

This clone was counted ten times or more. This DNA translates differently at residue 12 from the TCRdb protein, which is that of a much larger clone; a read error is likely, and the protein shown is the DNA's own translation. The chain combines TRDV1 with TRDJ2, with D perhaps TRDD1 or TRDD3 (5 bases each). The V gene's germline CDR1 is TSWWSYY and CDR2 QGS. CDR3 length: 21 amino acids. V was shortened by 2 bases and J by 4 bases, with 29 bases between the two germline ends. CDR3 amino acids: CALGEESYHEMSKGETAQLFF. The CDR3 nucleotides read TGTGCTCTTGGGGAAGAGTCGTACCATGAAATGAGCAAAGGGGAGACAGCACAACTCTTCTTT.

This clone was recorded a few times. TCRdb shows a much larger clone's protein in place of this DNA's translation, and the two differ at residue 19, likely through a read error; the protein shown is translated from the DNA. The V gene reported is TRDV1; the J gene is uncalled; the tabulated D call, TRDD3, remains unverified against the DNA. Looked up from germline, CDR1 is TSWWSYY and CDR2 is QGS. This CDR3 spans 21 amino acids. The CDR3 region has the DNA TGTGCTCTTGGGGAAGGAAGAACTCTCGTAGGGCGCTGGGGGATTATGGATAAACCCATCTTT. Protein: CALGEGRTLVGRWGIMDKPIF.

This clone was seen repeatedly, ten times or more. TCRdb shows a much larger clone's protein in place of this DNA's translation, and the two differ at residue 11, likely through a read error; the protein shown is translated from the DNA. The chain is built from TRDV2 and TRDJ1; D not resolved. V lost 3 bases to trimming and J lost 3 bases, with 19 bases between them. The CDR3 is 16 residues long. Germline V gene data show CDR1 as GEAIGNYY and CDR2 as EKD. This CDR3 is CACDSRTTGGPDKLIF. The CDR3 DNA reads TGTGCCTGTGACTCCCGTACTACGGGCGGCCCCGATAAACTCATCTTT.

As to this clone: This DNA's translation differs at residue 6 from TCRdb's protein, which comes from a much larger clone; a read error is likely, and the protein shown is translated from the DNA. The chain uses TRDV1 and TRDJ1; 8 nucleotides align to TRDD3. Per the germline V gene, CDR1 is TSWWSYY and CDR2 is QGS. The CDR3 contains 12 residues. CDR3 region: CAHGGCTDKLIF. In nucleotides, the CDR3 is TGTGCTCATGGGGGATGCACCGATAAACTCATCTTT.

A few counts support this clone. This likely traces to a read error, being one base from a far larger clone. The chain uses TRDV1 and TRDJ2; 8 positions agree with TRDD3. The J gene, left out of TCRdb, was set here by checking the DNA against germline. Germline V lookup: CDR1 TSWWSYY, CDR2 QGS. This CDR3 is 17 amino acids long. The CDR3 protein is CALGELRRGGYGPQLFF. The CDR3 region has the DNA TGTGCTCTCGGGGAACTTCGTCGGGGGGGATATGGGCCACAACTCTTCTTT.

In this sample, this clone turned up many times. One base separates it from a far larger clone, so it is likely a read error. The sample holds other DNA sequences that translate to the same CDR3. The chain has TRDV1 and TRDJ1; 9 bases are shared with TRDD3. CDR3 length: 19 residues. The germline gives CDR1 TSWWSYY, CDR2 QGS. The CDR3 reads CALGEPATLGDPNTDKLIF. The CDR3 DNA is TGTGCCCTTGGGGAACCCGCCACCCTGGGGGATCCGAACACCGATAAACTCATCTTT.

This clone was found many times. This chain connects TRDV1 to TRDJ2; TRDD3 matches 13 bases. V dropped 0 bases and J dropped 3; count of bases not matched to a gene: 28. Germline assignment: CDR1 TSWWSYY and CDR2 QGS. The CDR3 has 26 residues. This chain's CDR3 is CALGELRDYGTYWGIRSGKMTAQLFF. CDR3 DNA sequence: TGTGCTCTTGGGGAACTACGAGACTACGGTACGTACTGGGGGATACGCTCCGGAAAAATGACAGCACAACTCTTCTTT.

This clone was observed a few times. TCRdb's protein, taken from a much larger clone, differs from this DNA's translation at residue 4, likely owing to a read error; the protein displayed comes from the DNA. The gene calls are TRDV3 and TRDJ1; 12 nucleotides match TRDD3. CDR3 length equals 19 residues. Per the germline V gene, CDR1 is TVYSNPD and CDR2 is GDNSRS (reference sequence). Trimming at V came to 4 bases and at J to 3 bases, leaving 21 bases not matched to a gene. The CDR3 bases are TGTGCCTCACGTAAGCGGGGGGGCTGGGGGATACGTGGCTCCGATAAACTCATCTTT. Translating it yields CASRKRGGWGIRGSDKLIF.